This TCR beta chain was sequenced during a study of spatial heterogeneity in lung cancer. Study background: Sequencing consistently turned up more beta-chain sequences than alpha-chain sequences. Study-level points and caveats: Resection saw ubiquitous expanded tumor TCRs appear in blood more than follow-up did.

For this clonotype: The antigen remains undetermined.

The presence of a unique molecular identifier marked each TCR cDNA molecule. MiXCR was run by TCRdb on the 5' RACE reads, yielding one entry per CDR3 protein. This sample carries about 5,100 distinct CDR3 sequences, about a quarter of them seen once, and the ten largest clones take around 17%. Time point defined: sample taken at primary tumor resection. Whole RNA was taken from tumor, nontumor lung or frozen PBMC; it was then sequenced unsorted. The donor group consisted of around 77 patients who had untreated, early-stage non-small cell lung cancer. The TCR originated in a male donor with early-stage non-small cell lung cancer. The input for sequencing was PBMCs, taken at surgery.

The CDR3 loop is CSAPRDGAYEQYF. The CDR3 nucleotides are TGCAGTGCTCCCCGGGACGGAGCCTACGAGCAGTACTTC. The gene calls are TRBV20-1 and TRBJ2-7; D assignment may be TRBD1 or TRBD2 (5 bases each). The ends were cut back, 5 bases at V and 2 bases at J, with 13 bases in the middle. In germline, CDR1 is DFQATT, CDR2 SNEGSKA (reference sequence). The CDR3 length is 13 residues.